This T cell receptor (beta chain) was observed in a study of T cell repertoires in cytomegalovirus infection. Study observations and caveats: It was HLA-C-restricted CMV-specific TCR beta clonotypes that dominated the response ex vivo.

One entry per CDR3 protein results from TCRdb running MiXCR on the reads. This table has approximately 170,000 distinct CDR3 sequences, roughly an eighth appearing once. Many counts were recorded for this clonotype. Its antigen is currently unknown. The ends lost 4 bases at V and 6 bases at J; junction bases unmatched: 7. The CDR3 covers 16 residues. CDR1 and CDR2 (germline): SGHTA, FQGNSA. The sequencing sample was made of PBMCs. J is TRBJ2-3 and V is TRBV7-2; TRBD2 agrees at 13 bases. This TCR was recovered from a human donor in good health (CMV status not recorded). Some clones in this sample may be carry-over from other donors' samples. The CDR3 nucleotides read TGTGCCAGCAGCTCCGGACTAGCGGGAGTAAGCGATACGCAGTATTTT. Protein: CASSSGLAGVSDTQYF.